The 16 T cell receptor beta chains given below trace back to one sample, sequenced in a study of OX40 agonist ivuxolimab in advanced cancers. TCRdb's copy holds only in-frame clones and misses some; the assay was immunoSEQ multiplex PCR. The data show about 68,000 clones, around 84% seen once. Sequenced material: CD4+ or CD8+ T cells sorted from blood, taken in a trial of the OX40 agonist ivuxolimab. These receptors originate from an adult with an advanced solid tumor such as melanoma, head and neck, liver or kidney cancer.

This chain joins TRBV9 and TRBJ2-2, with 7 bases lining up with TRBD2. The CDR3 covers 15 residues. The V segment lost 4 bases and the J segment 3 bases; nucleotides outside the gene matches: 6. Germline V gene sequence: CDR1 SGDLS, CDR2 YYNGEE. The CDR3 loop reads CASSPGGADTGELFF. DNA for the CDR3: TGTGCCAGCAGCCCGGGAGGCGCCGACACCGGGGAGCTGTTTTTT.

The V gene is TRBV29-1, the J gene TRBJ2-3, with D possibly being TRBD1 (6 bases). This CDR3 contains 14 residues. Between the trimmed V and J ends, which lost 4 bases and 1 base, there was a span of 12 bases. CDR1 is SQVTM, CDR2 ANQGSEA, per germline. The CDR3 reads CSVGSRQGTDTQYF. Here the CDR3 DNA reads TGCAGCGTTGGCTCAAGACAGGGCACAGATACGCAGTATTTT.

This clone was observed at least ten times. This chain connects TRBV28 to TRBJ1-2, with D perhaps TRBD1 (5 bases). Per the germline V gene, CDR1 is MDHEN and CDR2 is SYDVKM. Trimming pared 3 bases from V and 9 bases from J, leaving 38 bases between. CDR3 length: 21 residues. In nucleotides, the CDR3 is TGTGCCAGCAGTTTCTCCCGGGAGGGGCTGGCTGAAAACGTAGGCGCGTTGAGCTACACCTTC. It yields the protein CASSFSREGLAENVGALSYTF.

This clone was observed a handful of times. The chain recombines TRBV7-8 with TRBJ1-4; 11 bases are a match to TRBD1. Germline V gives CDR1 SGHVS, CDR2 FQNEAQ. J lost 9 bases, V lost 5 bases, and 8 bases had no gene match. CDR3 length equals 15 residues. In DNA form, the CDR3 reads TGTGCCAGCAGCCCATCCCGGGACAGGGGGAAAAAACTGTTTTTT. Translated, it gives CASSPSRDRGKKLFF.

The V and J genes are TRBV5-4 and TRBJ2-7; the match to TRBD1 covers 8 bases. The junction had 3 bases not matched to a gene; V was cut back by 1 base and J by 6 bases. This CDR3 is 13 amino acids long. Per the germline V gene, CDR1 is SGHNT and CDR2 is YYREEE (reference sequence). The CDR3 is CASSLTGGLEQYF. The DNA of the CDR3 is TGTGCCAGCAGCTTGACAGGGGGTCTCGAGCAGTACTTC.

DNA of the CDR3: TGTGCCAGCAGCTCGGACAGCGGCAGAGATACGCAGTATTTT. It translates to CASSSDSGRDTQYF. V usage is TRBV7-9 and J usage is TRBJ2-3; perhaps TRBD1 as D (6 bases). This CDR3 is 14 amino acids long. Germline CDR1 reads SEHNR; CDR2 reads FQNEAQ (reference sequence). Trimming took 4 bases from V and 5 from J, leaving 13 bases between them.

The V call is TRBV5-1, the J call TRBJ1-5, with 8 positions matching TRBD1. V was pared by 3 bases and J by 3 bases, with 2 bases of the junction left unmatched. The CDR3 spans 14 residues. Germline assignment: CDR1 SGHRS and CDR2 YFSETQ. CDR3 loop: CASSSGGLNQPQHF. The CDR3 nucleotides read TGCGCCAGCAGCTCAGGGGGCCTCAATCAGCCCCAGCATTTT.

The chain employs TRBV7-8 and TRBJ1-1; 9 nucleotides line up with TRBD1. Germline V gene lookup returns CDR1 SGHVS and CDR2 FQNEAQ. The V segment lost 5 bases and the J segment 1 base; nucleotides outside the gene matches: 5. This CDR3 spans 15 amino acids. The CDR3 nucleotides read TGTGCCAGCAGCACCAGGGACAGGGCGAACACTGAAGCTTTCTTT. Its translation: CASSTRDRANTEAFF.

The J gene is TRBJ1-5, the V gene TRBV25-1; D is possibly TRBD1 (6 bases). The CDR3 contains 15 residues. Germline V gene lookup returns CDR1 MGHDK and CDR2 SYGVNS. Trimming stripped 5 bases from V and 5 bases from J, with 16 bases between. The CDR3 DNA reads TGTGCCAGCAGTACGTCAGGGGATTCCTATCAGCCCCAGCATTTT. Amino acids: CASSTSGDSYQPQHF.

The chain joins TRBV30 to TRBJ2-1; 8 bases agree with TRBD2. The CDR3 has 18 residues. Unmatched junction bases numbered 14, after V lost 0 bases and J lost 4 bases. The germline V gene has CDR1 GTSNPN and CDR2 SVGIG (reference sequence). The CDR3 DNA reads TGTGCCTGGAGTGTAATAGGGTCTAGCGGGCAAGTATACAATGAGCAGTTCTTC. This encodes CAWSVIGSSGQVYNEQFF.

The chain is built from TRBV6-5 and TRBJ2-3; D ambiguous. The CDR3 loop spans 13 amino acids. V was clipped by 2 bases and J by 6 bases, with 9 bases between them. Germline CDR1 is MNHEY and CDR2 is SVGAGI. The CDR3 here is CASSYGYADTQYF. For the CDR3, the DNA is TGTGCCAGCAGTTACGGGTATGCGGATACGCAGTATTTT.

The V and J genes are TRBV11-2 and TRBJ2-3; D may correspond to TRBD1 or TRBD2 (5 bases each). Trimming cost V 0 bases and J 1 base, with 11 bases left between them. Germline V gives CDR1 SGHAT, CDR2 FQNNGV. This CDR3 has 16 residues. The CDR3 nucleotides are TGTGCCAGCAGCTTAGATCGGGGCGGAGGCACAGATACGCAGTATTTT. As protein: CASSLDRGGGTDTQYF.

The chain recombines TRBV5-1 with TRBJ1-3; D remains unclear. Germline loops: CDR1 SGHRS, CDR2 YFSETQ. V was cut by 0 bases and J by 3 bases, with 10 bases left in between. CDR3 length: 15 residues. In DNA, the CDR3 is TGCGCCAGCAGCTTGGACAGCCAAGATGGAAACACCATATATTTT. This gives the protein CASSLDSQDGNTIYF.

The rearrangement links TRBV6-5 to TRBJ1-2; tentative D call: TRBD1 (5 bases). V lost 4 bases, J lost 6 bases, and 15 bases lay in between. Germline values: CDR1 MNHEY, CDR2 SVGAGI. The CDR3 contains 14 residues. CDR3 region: CASSSLGTADGYTF. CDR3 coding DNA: TGTGCCAGCAGTTCCTTGGGGACCGCAGATGGCTACACCTTC.

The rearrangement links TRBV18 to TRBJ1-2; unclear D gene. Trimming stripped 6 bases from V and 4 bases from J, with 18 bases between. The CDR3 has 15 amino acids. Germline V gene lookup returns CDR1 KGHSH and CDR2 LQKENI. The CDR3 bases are TGTGCCAGCTCCCCTTCGGGAGGATTGGGCTATGGCTACACCTTC. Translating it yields CASSPSGGLGYGYTF.

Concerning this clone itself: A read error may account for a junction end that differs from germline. CDR3 amino acids: CASSFGPQETQYF. The CDR3 DNA reads TGTGCTAGCAGCTTCGGGCCTCAAGAGACCCAGTACTTC. This chain uses TRBV7-7 with TRBJ2-5; D gene unclear. The V gene's germline CDR1 is SSHAT and CDR2 FNYEAQ (reference sequence). The CDR3 spans 13 residues. Based on the CDR3 plus reference TRBV7-7 and TRBJ2-5, the full variable domain is GAGVSQSPRYKVTKRGQDVTLRCDPISSHATLYWYQQALGQGPEFLTYFNYEAQPDKSGLPSDRFSAERPEGSISTLTIQRTEQRDSAMYRCASSFGPQETQYFGPGTRLLVL.